Below, one TCR beta chain is given with its context. Antigen unknown. Per the germline V gene, CDR1 is LGHNA and CDR2 is YNFKEQ. Losses at the gene ends were 3 bases for V and 2 bases for J; bases not matched to a gene: 5. The CDR3 is 15 amino acids. This sample was included in a study of beta chain features in type 1 diabetes. Across the study: The patient and healthy donor groups were comparable for age, gender and cell yields.

Every bit of the isolated RNA underwent reverse transcription, so sequencing read expressed TCRB transcripts. Method: immunoSEQ multiplex PCR; TCRdb's copy keeps in-frame clones and lacks some. The repertoire holds approximately 200,000 clones, with over 9.5% as singletons. Whole-study results and caveats: There was a possibility that cDNA sequencing over-represented cells with high TCR expression.

This clonotype was obtained from a woman between 18 and 29 years old in good health. The sequenced material came from naive CD4+ T cells from blood. The chain links TRBV4-2 to TRBJ1-1; 8 bases map to TRBD1. CDR3 in DNA: TGTGCCAGCAGCCATGAAGGACAGGGAAACACTGAAGCTTTCTTT. It codes for CASSHEGQGNTEAFF.